What follows is one T cell receptor (beta chain) and its context. Its antigen is currently unknown. This entry belongs to a study of T cell responses to AZD1222 COVID-19 vaccine. Broader study findings: The span of vaccine-associated CD4 TCRs extended across spike, with dominance at 160-218 and 743-854. Spike-specific TCR breadth and depth both grew after two AZD1222 doses.

Assay: immunoSEQ multiplex PCR; the TCRdb copy retains only in-frame clones and omits some. The sample includes 150,000 to 200,000 clones, 94% of them seen just once. Looked up from germline, CDR1 is SEHNR and CDR2 is FQNEAQ (reference sequence). V was trimmed by 3 bases and J by 7 bases, leaving 13 bases between them. CDR3 length equals 14 residues. Pooling was applied to second doses at about 4 or about 12 weeks. The sequenced sample was peripheral blood, obtained 28 days after the second AZD1222 dose. The chain uses TRBV7-9 and TRBJ2-1; D might be TRBD2 (6 bases). The origin of this receptor is an adult who received the AZD1222 COVID-19 vaccine. DNA of the CDR3: TGTGCCAGCAGCTTTAGCGGCAGGGCAAATGAGCAGTTCTTC. The encoded protein is CASSFSGRANEQFF.